This TCR beta chain appears in the sequencing data of a study of blood T cell repertoires in COVID-19. V was pared by 5 bases and J by 9 bases, with 7 bases of the junction left unmatched. The CDR3 contains 13 residues. CDR1 MDHEN and CDR2 SYDVKM come from the germline V gene. Authors' processing steps: It was from reference gene primer amplification that nucleated cell counts were estimated. The assay was immunoSEQ multiplex PCR, and TCRdb's table has in-frame clones only and misses some. V, J and clone size reflect that table, while D and trimming were determined from the DNA. The sample contains 60,000 to 75,000 clones, roughly 80% of which appear only once.

This receptor was identified in a woman aged 50 to 60 with acute or convalescent COVID-19. Sequences were obtained from peripheral blood. The genes are TRBV28 and TRBJ2-7; 10 bases agree with TRBD2. The CDR3 sequence is CASSLAGEGGQYF. DNA of the CDR3: TGTGCCAGCAGTCTAGCGGGAGAGGGCGGGCAGTACTTC.